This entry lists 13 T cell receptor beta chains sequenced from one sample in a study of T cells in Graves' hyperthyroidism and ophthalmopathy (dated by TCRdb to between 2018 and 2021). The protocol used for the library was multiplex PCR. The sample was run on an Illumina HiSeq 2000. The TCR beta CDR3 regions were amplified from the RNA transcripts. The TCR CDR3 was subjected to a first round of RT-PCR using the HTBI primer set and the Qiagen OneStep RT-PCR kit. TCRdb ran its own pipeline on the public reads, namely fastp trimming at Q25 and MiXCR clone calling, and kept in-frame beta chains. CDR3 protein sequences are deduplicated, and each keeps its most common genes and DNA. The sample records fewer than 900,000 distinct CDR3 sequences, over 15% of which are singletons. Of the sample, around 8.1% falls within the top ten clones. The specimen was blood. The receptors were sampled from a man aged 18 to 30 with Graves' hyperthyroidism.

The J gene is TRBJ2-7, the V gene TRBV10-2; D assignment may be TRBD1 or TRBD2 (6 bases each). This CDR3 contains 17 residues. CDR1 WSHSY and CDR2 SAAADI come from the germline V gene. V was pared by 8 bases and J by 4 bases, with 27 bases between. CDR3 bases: TGCGCCAGCGCCAGAACGGGGGCACTCTGGGGGTCATACGAGCAGTACTTC. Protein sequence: CASARTGALWGSYEQYF.

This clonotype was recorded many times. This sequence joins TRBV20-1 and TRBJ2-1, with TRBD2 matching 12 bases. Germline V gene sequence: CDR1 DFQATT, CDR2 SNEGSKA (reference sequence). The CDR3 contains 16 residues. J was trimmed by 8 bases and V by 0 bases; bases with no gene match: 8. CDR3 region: CSARDGRLAGVDEQFF. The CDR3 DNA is TGCAGTGCTAGAGATGGTCGACTAGCGGGAGTCGATGAGCAGTTCTTC.

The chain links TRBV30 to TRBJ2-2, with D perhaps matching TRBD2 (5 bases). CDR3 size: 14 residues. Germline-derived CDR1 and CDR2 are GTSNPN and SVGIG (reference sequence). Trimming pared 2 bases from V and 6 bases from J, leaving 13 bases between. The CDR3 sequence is CAWSIDYFPGELFF. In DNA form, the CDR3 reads TGTGCCTGGAGTATCGACTATTTCCCCGGGGAGCTGTTTTTT.

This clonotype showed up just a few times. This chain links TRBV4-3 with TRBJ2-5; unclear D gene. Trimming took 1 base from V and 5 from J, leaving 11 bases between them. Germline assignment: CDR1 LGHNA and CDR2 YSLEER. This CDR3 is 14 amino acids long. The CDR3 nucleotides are TGCGCCAGCAGCCAAGTTTCCCTGGGCGAGACCCAGTACTTC. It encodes CASSQVSLGETQYF.

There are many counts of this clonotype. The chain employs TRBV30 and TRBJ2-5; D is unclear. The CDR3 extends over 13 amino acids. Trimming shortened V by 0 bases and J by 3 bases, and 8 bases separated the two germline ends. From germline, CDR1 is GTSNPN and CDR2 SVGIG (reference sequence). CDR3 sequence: CAWSVYSKETQYF. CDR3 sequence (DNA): TGTGCCTGGAGTGTCTACAGCAAAGAGACCCAGTACTTC.

In DNA, the CDR3 is TGTGCCACCACCACCCCGGACAGGGAAAAGGATCAGCCCCAGCATTTT. As protein: CATTTPDREKDQPQHF. The rearrangement uses TRBV7-3 and TRBJ1-5; 8 bases match TRBD1. The CDR3 runs 16 residues. CDR1 and CDR2 from the germline V gene are SGHTA and FQGTGA. Losses at the gene ends were 10 bases for V and 5 bases for J; bases not matched to a gene: 16.

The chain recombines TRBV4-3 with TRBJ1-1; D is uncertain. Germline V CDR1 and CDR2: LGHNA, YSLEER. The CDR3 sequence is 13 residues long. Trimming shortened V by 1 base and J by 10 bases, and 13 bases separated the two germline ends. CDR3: CASSQGVARGAFF. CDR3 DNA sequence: TGCGCCAGCAGCCAAGGCGTCGCGCGGGGAGCTTTCTTT.

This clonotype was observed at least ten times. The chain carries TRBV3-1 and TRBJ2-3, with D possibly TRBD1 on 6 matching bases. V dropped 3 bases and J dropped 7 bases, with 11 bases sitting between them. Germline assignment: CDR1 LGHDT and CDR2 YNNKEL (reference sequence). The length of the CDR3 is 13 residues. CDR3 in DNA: TGTGCCAGCAGCCAGGGGGCTCGTAATACGCAGTATTTT. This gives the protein CASSQGARNTQYF.

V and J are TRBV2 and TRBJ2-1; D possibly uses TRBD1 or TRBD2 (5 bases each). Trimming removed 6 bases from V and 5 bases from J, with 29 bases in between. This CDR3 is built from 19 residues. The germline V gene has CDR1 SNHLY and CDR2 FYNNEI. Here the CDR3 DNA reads TGTGCCAGCAGGTCCCCGGGACCAAAAAACCATCTATCCGACAATGAGCAGTTCTTC. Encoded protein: CASRSPGPKNHLSDNEQFF.

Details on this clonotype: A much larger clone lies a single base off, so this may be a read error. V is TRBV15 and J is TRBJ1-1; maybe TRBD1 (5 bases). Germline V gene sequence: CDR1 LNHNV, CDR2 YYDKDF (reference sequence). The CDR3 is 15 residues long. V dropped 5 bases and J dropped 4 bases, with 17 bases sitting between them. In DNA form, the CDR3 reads TGTGCCACCAGCCCCCAACGGGGGGGAGGCACTGAAGCTTTCTTT. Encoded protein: CATSPQRGGGTEAFF.

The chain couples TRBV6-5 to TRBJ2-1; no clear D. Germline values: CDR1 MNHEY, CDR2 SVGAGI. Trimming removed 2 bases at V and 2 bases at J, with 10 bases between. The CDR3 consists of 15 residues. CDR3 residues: CASSYVVSAYNEQFF. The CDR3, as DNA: TGTGCCAGCAGTTACGTAGTATCGGCCTACAATGAGCAGTTCTTC.

This CDR3 reads CASSTGGTIGRYTIYF. The CDR3 region has the DNA TGTGCCAGCAGCACCGGCGGAACTATTGGGAGGTACACCATATATTTT. The chain couples TRBV2 to TRBJ1-3; D uncertain. The CDR3 spans 16 residues. Deletions cut 6 bases from V and 8 bases from J, with 23 bases between. Germline V gene sequence: CDR1 SNHLY, CDR2 FYNNEI.

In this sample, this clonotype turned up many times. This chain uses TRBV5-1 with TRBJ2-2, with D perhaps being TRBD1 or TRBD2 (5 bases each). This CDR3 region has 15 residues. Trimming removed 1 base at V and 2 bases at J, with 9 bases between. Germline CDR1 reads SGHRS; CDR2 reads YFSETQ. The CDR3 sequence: CASSLRDRNTGELFF. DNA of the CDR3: TGCGCCAGCAGCTTGAGGGACCGCAACACCGGGGAGCTGTTTTTT. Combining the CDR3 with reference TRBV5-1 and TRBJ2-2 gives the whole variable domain KAGVTQTPRYLIKTRGQQVTLSCSPISGHRSVSWYQQTPGQGLQFLFEYFSETQRNKGNFPGRFSGRQFSNSRSEMNVSTLELGDSALYLCASSLRDRNTGELFFGEGSRLTVL.